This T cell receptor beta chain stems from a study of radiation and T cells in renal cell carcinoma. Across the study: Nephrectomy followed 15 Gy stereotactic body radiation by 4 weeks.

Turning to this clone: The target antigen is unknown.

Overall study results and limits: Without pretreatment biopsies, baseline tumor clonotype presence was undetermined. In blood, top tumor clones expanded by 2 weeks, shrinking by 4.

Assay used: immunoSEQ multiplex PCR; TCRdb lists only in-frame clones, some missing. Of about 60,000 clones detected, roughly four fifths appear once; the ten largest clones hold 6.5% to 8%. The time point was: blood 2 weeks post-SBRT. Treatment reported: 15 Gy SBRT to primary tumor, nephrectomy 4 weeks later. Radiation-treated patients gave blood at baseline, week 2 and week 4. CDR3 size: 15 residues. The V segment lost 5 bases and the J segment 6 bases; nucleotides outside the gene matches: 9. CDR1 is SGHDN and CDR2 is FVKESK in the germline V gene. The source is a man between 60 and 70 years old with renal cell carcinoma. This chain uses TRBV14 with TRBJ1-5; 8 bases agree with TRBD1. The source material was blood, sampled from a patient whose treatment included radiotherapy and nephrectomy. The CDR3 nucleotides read TGTGCCAGCAGCTTACACGGGACAGGCGGTCAGCCCCAGCATTTT. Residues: CASSLHGTGGQPQHF.